The 20 T cell receptor beta chains in this list originate from one sample, sequenced in a study of OX40 agonist ivuxolimab in advanced cancers. TCRdb's table, derived via immunoSEQ multiplex PCR, lists solely in-frame clones and lacks some. The table lists approximately 74,000 clones, less than 95% of them singletons. The sample in question was CD4+ or CD8+ T cells sorted from blood, obtained in a trial of the OX40 agonist ivuxolimab. The receptor set was obtained from an adult with an advanced solid tumor such as melanoma, head and neck, liver or kidney cancer.

The chain employs TRBV28 and TRBJ2-7, with 10 bases identical to TRBD2. With V trimmed by 5 bases and J by 6 bases, 10 bases remained unmatched. CDR3 length: 15 residues. Germline V gene data show CDR1 as MDHEN and CDR2 as SYDVKM. This CDR3 is CASSLGLAALGEQYF. The CDR3 DNA reads as TGTGCCAGCAGTCTAGGACTAGCGGCTCTGGGCGAGCAGTACTTC. The whole variable domain, filled in from reference TRBV28 and TRBJ2-7, reads DVKVTQSSRYLVKRTGEKVFLECVQDMDHENMFWYRQDPGLGLRLIYFSYDVKMKEKGDIPEGYSVSREKKERFSLILESASTNQTSMYLCASSLGLAALGEQYFGPGTRLTVT.

This chain joins TRBV7-6 and TRBJ2-5, with D perhaps being TRBD1 or TRBD2 (5 bases each). Germline CDR1 is SGHVS and CDR2 is FNYEAQ. The CDR3 length is 15 residues. The germline V and J ends were trimmed by 0 bases and 4 bases, with 12 bases remaining between them. The CDR3 coding sequence is TGTGCCAGCAGCTTAGCAGGGGCGAGGGGAGAGACCCAGTACTTC. Amino acid sequence: CASSLAGARGETQYF.

This chain connects TRBV28 to TRBJ2-1; the match to TRBD2 covers 11 bases. This CDR3 contains 15 residues. V lost 7 bases, J lost 6 bases, and 8 bases stayed unmatched. The germline V gene encodes CDR1 MDHEN and CDR2 SYDVKM. CDR3 in DNA: TGTGCCAGCACCTCCACTAGCGGGGGACCCAATGAGCAGTTCTTC. It translates to CASTSTSGGPNEQFF.

The chain employs TRBV29-1 and TRBJ1-1, with D possibly matching TRBD1 (5 bases). This CDR3 has 12 residues. V was pared by 1 base and J by 5 bases, with 8 bases between. Germline CDR1 is SQVTM and CDR2 is ANQGSEA. The CDR3 sequence is CSVEGGRTEAFF. The CDR3 DNA is TGCAGCGTTGAAGGGGGGAGGACTGAAGCTTTCTTT.

As to this clone: One end of the junction fails to match germline, which may point to a read error. The chain has TRBV7-9 and TRBJ1-2; D unresolved. The CDR3 has 14 amino acids. Germline values: CDR1 SEHNR, CDR2 FQNEAQ (reference sequence). This chain's CDR3 is CASSLNRGEGWWIF. The CDR3 DNA sequence: TGTGCCAGCAGCTTAAACCGCGGAGAAGGATGGTGGATCTTC.

The V call is TRBV19, the J call TRBJ2-7, with D unclear. Deletions cut 1 base from V and 2 bases from J, with 9 bases between. Germline-derived CDR1 and CDR2 are LNHDA and SQIVND (reference sequence). The length of the CDR3 is 14 residues. The CDR3 nucleotides are TGTGCCAGTAGTATAGTCTCGGGCACCTACGAGCAGTACTTC. This translates into CASSIVSGTYEQYF.

The chain employs TRBV6-5 and TRBJ1-1, with D perhaps TRBD1 (5 bases). Between the trimmed V and J ends, which lost 6 bases and 8 bases, there was a span of 16 bases. Germline V gene sequence: CDR1 MNHEY, CDR2 SVGAGI. The length of the CDR3 is 13 residues. The CDR3 sequence is CASRTQDWGEAFF. CDR3 sequence (DNA): TGTGCCAGCAGGACACAGGACTGGGGGGAAGCTTTCTTT.

The chain links TRBV18 to TRBJ1-1, with 8 positions matching TRBD1. The ends lost 7 bases at V and 4 bases at J; junction bases unmatched: 8. The CDR3 contains 14 residues. Per germline, CDR1 KGHSH and CDR2 LQKENI. CDR3 in DNA: TGTGCCAGCTACTCGACAGGGGAGATCACTGAAGCTTTCTTT. Translated, it gives CASYSTGEITEAFF.

The V gene is TRBV10-2, the J gene TRBJ2-1, with no clear D. This CDR3 contains 16 residues. CDR1 is WSHSY and CDR2 is SAAADI in the germline V gene. Deletions cut 6 bases from V and 1 base from J, with 16 bases between. The CDR3 DNA sequence: TGCGCCAGCAGCCCTTTTTACGGGTCATCCTACAATGAGCAGTTCTTC. It is translated as CASSPFYGSSYNEQFF.

The gene calls are TRBV25-1 and TRBJ2-7, with 9 bases aligning to TRBD1. Germline V gene data show CDR1 as MGHDK and CDR2 as SYGVNS. This CDR3 spans 16 amino acids. V gave up 0 bases and J gave up 6 bases; unmatched junction bases: 9. The CDR3 reads CASSEYGGTGPREQYF. The CDR3, as DNA: TGTGCCAGCAGTGAATATGGGGGGACAGGGCCTCGCGAGCAGTACTTC.

This chain links TRBV6-1 with TRBJ1-4, with D possibly matching TRBD1 (5 bases). This CDR3 is 15 amino acids long. From germline, CDR1 is MNHNS and CDR2 SASEGT. Between the trimmed V and J ends, which lost 2 bases and 7 bases, there was a span of 14 bases. This CDR3 reads CASSESGGAGEKLFF. The CDR3 DNA reads as TGTGCCAGCAGTGAATCCGGGGGTGCGGGTGAAAAACTGTTTTTT.

The rearrangement uses TRBV7-9 and TRBJ2-5; D remains ambiguous. Germline loops: CDR1 SEHNR, CDR2 FQNEAQ (reference sequence). Trimming shortened V by 3 bases and J by 5 bases, and 4 bases separated the two germline ends. This CDR3 is built from 11 residues. CDR3 DNA sequence: TGTGCCAGCAGCTTCAGGGAGACCCAGTACTTC. Its protein is CASSFRETQYF.

This chain uses TRBV14 with TRBJ2-3; D might be TRBD2 (6 bases). The CDR3 length is 15 residues. Germline CDR1 SGHDN, CDR2 FVKESK. The ends were cut back, 1 base at V and 2 bases at J, with 10 bases in the middle. This CDR3 is CASSQGTSFTDTQYF. CDR3 in DNA: TGTGCCAGCAGCCAAGGAACTAGCTTCACAGATACGCAGTATTTT. Filled out from reference TRBV14 and TRBJ2-3, the complete variable domain reads EAGVTQFPSHSVIEKGQTVTLRCDPISGHDNLYWYRRVMGKEIKFLLHFVKESKQDESGMPNNRFLAERTGGTYSTLKVQPAELEDSGVYFCASSQGTSFTDTQYFGPGTRLTVL.

The rearrangement links TRBV20-1 to TRBJ2-1, with 9 bases aligning to TRBD1. With 5 bases clipped from V and 11 bases from J, the junction kept 4 bases outside the gene matches. The CDR3 sequence is 11 residues long. Germline CDR1 and CDR2: DFQATT and SNEGSKA (reference sequence). The CDR3 loop is CSASTGGQQFF. The CDR3 nucleotides read TGCAGTGCTTCGACAGGGGGTCAGCAGTTCTTC.

The J gene is TRBJ2-6, the V gene TRBV18; the match to TRBD1 covers 10 bases. The V gene end was trimmed by 3 bases and the J gene end by 0 bases; junction bases not matched to a gene: 2. The CDR3 has 17 residues. The germline gives CDR1 KGHSH, CDR2 LQKENI. CDR3 sequence (DNA): TGTGCCAGCTCACCCCGGGACAGGGGCTCTGGGGCCAACGTCCTGACTTTC. Amino acid sequence: CASSPRDRGSGANVLTF.

V usage is TRBV7-2 and J usage is TRBJ2-1, with 9 bases that match TRBD2. Germline V gives CDR1 SGHTA, CDR2 FQGNSA. The V and J ends lost 2 bases and 6 bases, in that order; junction bases with no gene match: 8. CDR3 size: 16 residues. CDR3 loop: CASSLLAGPPGNEQFF. The CDR3 coding sequence is TGTGCCAGCAGCTTACTAGCGGGACCCCCCGGCAATGAGCAGTTCTTC.

The V and J genes are TRBV19 and TRBJ1-1, with TRBD1 as a possible D gene (6 bases). The germline V and J ends were trimmed by 5 bases and 4 bases, with 14 bases remaining between them. The V gene's germline CDR1 is LNHDA and CDR2 SQIVND (reference sequence). CDR3 length: 14 amino acids. CDR3 nucleotides: TGTGCCAGTAGTGGGGGGGCAGATCCCACTGAAGCTTTCTTT. Translating it yields CASSGGADPTEAFF.

V is TRBV19 and J is TRBJ2-3; the D is unclear. CDR1 and CDR2 from the germline V gene are LNHDA and SQIVND (reference sequence). The CDR3 has 14 residues. The V end was cut by 3 bases, the J end by 6 bases, with 13 bases between. Here the CDR3 reads CASSIRLDADTQYF. The CDR3 DNA sequence: TGTGCCAGTAGTATTAGGCTAGACGCCGATACGCAGTATTTT.

A single count supports this clone. This chain links TRBV7-7 with TRBJ2-1; D not certain. This CDR3 is 10 amino acids long. The germline V gene has CDR1 SSHAT and CDR2 FNYEAQ (reference sequence). V lost 8 bases and J lost 7, with 6 bases in between. For the CDR3, the DNA is TGTGCCAGCTGGAAGAATGAGCAGTTCTTC. Translating gives CASWKNEQFF.

Concerning this clone itself: One junction end does not reproduce the germline sequence, and a read error may be involved. V is TRBV29-1 and J is TRBJ1-1, with D uncertain. The CDR3 is made up of 8 amino acids. CDR1 is SQVTM and CDR2 is ANQGSEA in the germline V gene. CDR3 sequence (DNA): TGCAGCGTTGGGCTACATCGGTGG. It encodes CSVGLHRW.